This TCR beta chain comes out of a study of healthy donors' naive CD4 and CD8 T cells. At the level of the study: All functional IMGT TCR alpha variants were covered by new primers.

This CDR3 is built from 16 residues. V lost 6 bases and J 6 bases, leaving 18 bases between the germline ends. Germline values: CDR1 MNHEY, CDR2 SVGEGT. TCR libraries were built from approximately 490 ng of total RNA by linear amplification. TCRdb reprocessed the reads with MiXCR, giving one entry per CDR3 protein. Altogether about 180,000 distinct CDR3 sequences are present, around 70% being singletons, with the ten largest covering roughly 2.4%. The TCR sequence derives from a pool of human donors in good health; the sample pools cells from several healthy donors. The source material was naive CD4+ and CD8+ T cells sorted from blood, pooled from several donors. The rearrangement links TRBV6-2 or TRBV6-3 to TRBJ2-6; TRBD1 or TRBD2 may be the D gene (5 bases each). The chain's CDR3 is CASRQHPGTKANVLTF. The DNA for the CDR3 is TGTGCCAGCAGACAACATCCCGGGACGAAGGCCAACGTCCTGACTTTC.